The source of this T cell receptor (beta chain) is a study of T cell responses to AZD1222 COVID-19 vaccine (dated by TCRdb to about 2021). Describing the broader study: AZD1222 recipients with second doses at about 4 weeks or about 12 weeks were pooled, because spike-specific TCR depth and breadth did not differ between schedules. TCR sequencing was performed for over 230 trial participants, of whom around 200 were given two doses of AZD1222 and around 25 were given two doses of MenACWY control vaccine. Trial participants were enrolled into age subgroups of 18-55, 56-69 and 70-plus years, which contained roughly 140, 27 and 60 TCR-sequenced participants, respectively.

Beyond this particular receptor, the publication reports: Most participants were white British and females outnumbered males, and the authors suggested that clonal diversity may have been underestimated. In the small 56-69-year group, the increase in depth fell short of significance, most likely because of low power. No day 14 peak-response samples were available, so repertoires were characterized only after the peak T cell response. CD4 TCRs associated with the vaccine covered the entire spike protein, and the dominant responses were in regions 160-218 and 743-854. Conclusions about previously exposed vaccinees were limited because only 6 or 7 AZD1222 recipients were SARS-CoV-2 seropositive at baseline. After two AZD1222 doses, spike-specific TCR breadth and depth were significantly higher than at day 0 and than in MenACWY recipients. Epitopes outside the regions mutated in the B.1.351 and B.1.1.7 variants were reportedly recognized by nearly half of the unique spike-specific TCRs.

In light of the paper, this sample's time point label describes: baseline before first vaccination. Samples from vaccinated people were obtained from the UK trials COV001 and COV002, which included a single-blind randomized controlled phase 2/3 trial of AZD1222 (ChAdOx1 nCoV-19) in healthy adults. For TCRbeta chain sequencing, PBMC samples were collected from trial participants at day 0 and at day 28 after the second dose. Note on this clone: Its antigen has not been determined. Per-base qualities were not stored, and no clone one base away is much larger.

The CDR3, from cysteine to phenylalanine, totals 14 residues. Only the CDR3 region is kept as DNA, spanning 42 bases read in frame from base 1. Looking up the germline V gene yields CDR1 SQVTM and CDR2 ANQGSEA. V is trimmed back by 6 bases and J by 2 bases, and the junction contains 10 bases that no gene match accounts for. The CDR3 regions of human TCRbeta chains were analyzed by immunosequencing. As for how the authors treated the data: TCRs in the repertoires were compared against a reference library of SARS-CoV-2-specific TCRs that had been generated with the MIRA antigen-specificity platform. Breadth was defined as the fraction of unique TCRs that were SARS-CoV-2-associated. Depth was defined as the fraction of total T cells that were SARS-CoV-2-associated. Each spike-specific TCR was assigned to its reactive spike region and to a CD4 or CD8 class using the MIRA data. Log10-transformed breadth and depth values were compared by one-way ANOVA with Sidak's multiple comparisons tests. Sourced from immuneACCESS, this table was stored by TCRdb with only in-frame sequences that have V and J called. A share of the clones is absent; for the studies checked, an unresolved V gene accounts for under half, and the remainder has no known explanation. V and J calls and clone size follow that table, whereas D and trimming were derived from the DNA. This sample gives roughly 100,000 clones in total; 90% to 95% of them show up just once. Together, the top ten hold roughly 44% of the sample.

Sequences were derived from peripheral blood, sampled on day 0 of AZD1222 vaccination. The source is an adult in good health. The V and J genes are TRBV29-1 and TRBJ2-7, and TRBD2 matches 7 of the central bases. The DNA sequence is TGCAGCGTGTCCCGCGGGAGCGGAACCTACGAGCAGTACTTC. Translated, this is CSVSRGSGTYEQYF.